This T cell receptor beta chain was captured by sequencing in a study of early T cells in non-severe SARS-CoV-2 infection. Study-level information: Chains were not paired, and sequencing was done on bulk RNA from unsorted whole blood. The study's findings and limits: Sequences matched to VDJdb favored anti-spike CD8 responses, while private and CD4 specificities were missed.

This clonotype was detected only a few times. Its specificity is unknown. Germline lookup yields CDR1 KGHDR and CDR2 SFDVKD. The germline V and J ends were trimmed by 2 bases and 4 bases, with 10 bases remaining between them. This CDR3 contains 14 residues. Unique molecular identifiers tagged individual cDNA molecules. TCRdb recomputed calls from the 5' RACE reads with MiXCR, one row per CDR3 protein. This table holds over 75,000 distinct CDR3 sequences, about 13% found once. The sequence derives from an adult who was a healthcare worker with PCR-confirmed SARS-CoV-2 infection or an uninfected control (not recorded which). What was sequenced was whole blood. The chain uses TRBV24-1 and TRBJ1-2; D not certain. The CDR3 region has the DNA TGTGCCACCAGTGATTCAGTAAGCGCCTATGGCTACACCTTC. Translating it yields CATSDSVSAYGYTF.